These 2 T cell receptor beta chains were all obtained from the same sample, sequenced in a study of read filtering for tumor transcriptome and immune sequencing. From about 400 ng of RNA, a library with molecular barcoded alpha/delta and beta/gamma adaptors was made. MiXCR, run by TCRdb on the reads, gives a single entry per CDR3 protein. The profile shows about 46,000 distinct CDR3 sequences, approximately 12% of them singletons. The source material was a population of CD138-negative cells sorted from bone marrow. The receptor source for this set is a donor aged 40 or older with multiple myeloma.

V is TRBV29-1 and J is TRBJ2-5; D possibly matches TRBD1 or TRBD2 (5 bases each). The CDR3 loop spans 11 amino acids. The V and J ends lost 4 bases and 5 bases respectively, with 8 bases between them. Germline CDR1 SQVTM, CDR2 ANQGSEA. The CDR3 sequence is CSVVRGETQYF. The CDR3, as DNA: TGCAGCGTTGTTCGGGGCGAGACCCAGTACTTC.

This clonotype has a count of ten or more. V usage is TRBV11-2 and J usage is TRBJ2-1; D call uncertain. V dropped 5 bases and J dropped 0 bases, with 11 bases sitting between them. CDR1 and CDR2 (germline): SGHAT, FQNNGV. The CDR3 totals 15 residues. This chain's CDR3 is CASSLAWVSYNEQFF. The CDR3 DNA reads TGTGCCAGCAGCCTGGCTTGGGTCTCCTACAATGAGCAGTTCTTC.